The 10 T cell receptor beta chains below all came from one sample that was sequenced in a study of cytomegalovirus exposure and HLA in healthy donors. PCR amplification relied on 60 Vbeta primers (plus 13 Jbeta primers). The repertoire was sequenced with immunoSEQ multiplex PCR; TCRdb's copy has only in-frame clones and lacks some. The sample lists 130,000 to 150,000 clones, about 80% occurring once. Material for sequencing was PBMCs. The source of these receptors is a male donor in good health and CMV-seropositive.

CDR3 DNA sequence: TGTGCCAGCAGACGCAAAGGGGCGCGGTACGAGCAGTACTTC. This gives the protein CASRRKGARYEQYF. The chain recombines TRBV7-3 with TRBJ2-7, with D possibly matching TRBD1 (5 bases). V shed 6 bases and J shed 4 bases, with 16 bases lying between them. Germline-derived CDR1 and CDR2 are SGHTA and FQGTGA. The CDR3 has 14 residues.

The rearrangement joins TRBV19 to TRBJ1-5, with D perhaps TRBD1 (6 bases). V lost 9 bases and J lost 9, with 18 bases in between. Germline lookup yields CDR1 LNHDA and CDR2 SQIVND (reference sequence). This CDR3 region has 13 residues. The CDR3 spells CASELGTLGPQHF. The CDR3, as DNA: TGTGCCAGCGAGCTCGGGACACTTGGGCCCCAGCATTTT.

The chain employs TRBV4-1 and TRBJ1-4; 11 bases map to TRBD1. V gave up 5 bases and J gave up 0 bases; unmatched junction bases: 5. This CDR3 region has 17 residues. Germline CDR1 and CDR2: MGHRA and YSYEKL. The CDR3 reads CASSDRDRGATNEKLFF. The CDR3 coding sequence is TGCGCCAGCAGCGACCGGGACAGGGGGGCAACTAATGAAAAACTGTTTTTT.

For the CDR3, the DNA is TGTGCCAGCAGCTCTCCCTACGAGCAGTACTTC. Encoded protein: CASSSPYEQYF. The chain uses TRBV5-6 and TRBJ2-5; D ambiguous. The J call may be wrong; the DNA end is better matched by TRBJ2-7. The germline V gene encodes CDR1 SGHDT and CDR2 YYEEEE. This CDR3 comprises 11 residues.

The V and J genes are TRBV7-9 and TRBJ1-1, with TRBD1 matching 8 bases. Germline V gene sequence: CDR1 SEHNR, CDR2 FQNEAQ (reference sequence). The V segment lost 1 base and the J segment 1 base; nucleotides outside the gene matches: 2. CDR3 length equals 15 residues. CDR3 sequence reads: CASSLDGTGNTEAFF. The CDR3 DNA reads as TGTGCCAGCAGCTTAGATGGGACAGGGAACACTGAAGCTTTCTTT.

A remark on this clone: The sample carries other DNA sequences with the same CDR3. The chain links TRBV6-6 to TRBJ1-1; weak D call: TRBD1 (6 bases). The V and J ends lost 0 bases and 5 bases respectively, with 16 bases between them. The CDR3 contains 16 residues. Germline CDR1 and CDR2: MNHNY and SVGAGI (reference sequence). The CDR3: CASSYSRGGGNTEAFF. The CDR3, as DNA: TGTGCCAGCAGTTACTCGCGTGGGGGGGGCAATACTGAAGCTTTCTTT.

The rearrangement joins TRBV4-3 to TRBJ1-2; 8 bases are shared with TRBD1. Trimming cost V 6 bases and J 6 bases; bases outside gene matches: 6. The CDR3 consists of 13 residues. Looked up from germline, CDR1 is LGHNA and CDR2 is YSLEER. This CDR3 is CASSPDREHGYTF. The CDR3 DNA reads TGCGCCAGCAGTCCGGACAGGGAACATGGCTACACCTTC.

The V gene is TRBV29-1, the J gene TRBJ2-7; D is uncertain. This CDR3 contains 12 residues. Trimming removed 6 bases from V and 1 base from J, with 10 bases in between. The germline CDR1 and CDR2 sequences are SQVTM and ANQGSEA. The CDR3 protein is CSVRGVSYEQYF. CDR3 nucleotide sequence: TGCAGCGTGCGAGGAGTTTCCTACGAGCAGTACTTC.

In the case of this clone: This CDR3 is also generated by other DNA sequences in the sample. The chain carries TRBV6-1 and TRBJ2-3; 8 bases line up with TRBD1. From germline, CDR1 is MNHNS and CDR2 SASEGT. The trim removed 6 bases at V and 4 bases at J, leaving 6 bases unmatched. The CDR3 has 14 residues. The CDR3 spells CASSNRQGSDTQYF. CDR3 nucleotide sequence: TGTGCCAGCAGCAACCGACAGGGGTCAGATACGCAGTATTTT.

The V call is TRBV5-1, the J call TRBJ1-1, with D tentatively TRBD1 (6 bases). The CDR3 spans 14 residues. Trimming removed 4 bases from V and 0 bases from J, with 10 bases in between. Germline CDR1 and CDR2: SGHRS and YFSETQ. The CDR3 DNA reads TGCGCCAGCAGCCCGACAGGATTGAACACTGAAGCTTTCTTT. This codes for CASSPTGLNTEAFF.